This is a list of T cell receptor beta chains from one sample in a study of breast tumors, draining lymph nodes, adjacent tissues. One entry per CDR3 protein, called by TCRdb with MiXCR from the multiplex PCR reads. This table holds about 230,000 distinct CDR3 sequences, 32% found once. Material for sequencing was axillary lymph node tissue. The origin of the receptors is a female donor with breast cancer. Some clones in this sample may be carry-over from other donors' samples. The CDR3 runs from the conserved cysteine through the conserved F or W. A D gene is named only where the DNA matches it firmly. Clone size is not always given. Where it is, it says once, few, many or a class for expanded clones.

J gene	V gene	clone size	D gene	CDR3 protein	CDR3 DNA
TRBJ2-1	TRBV24-1	many	TRBD2	CATSDNGLAGDNEQFF	TGTGCCACCAGTGATAATGGACTAGCGGGAGATAATGAGCAGTTCTTC
TRBJ1-5	TRBV20-1	NA	NA	CSARASGFNQPQHF	TGCAGTGCTAGGGCTAGCGGGTTCAATCAGCCCCAGCATTTT
TRBJ2-2	TRBV5-1	once	TRBD2	CASSPKTSGPTDTGELFF	TGCGCCAGCAGCCCAAAGACTAGCGGGCCCACTGACACCGGGGAGCTGTTTTTT
TRBJ2-1	TRBV27	few	TRBD2	CASSFISGRRYNEQFF	TGTGCCAGCAGTTTTATTAGCGGGAGAAGGTACAATGAGCAGTTCTTC
TRBJ2-7	TRBV6-5	few	TRBD1	CASSPPRDRARGEQYF	TGTGCCAGCAGTCCCCCTAGGGACAGGGCTAGGGGGGAGCAGTACTTC
TRBJ2-1	TRBV12-5	NA	NA	CASGLETQGGHEQFF	TGTGCTAGTGGTTTGGAAACACAGGGTGGGCATGAGCAGTTCTTC
TRBJ1-6	TRBV19	many	TRBD1	CASRDVGTANSPLHF	TGTGCCAGTAGAGACGTCGGGACAGCTAATTCACCCCTCCACTTT
TRBJ2-7	TRBV9	many	NA	CASSPRPLGNHEQYF	TGTGCCAGCAGCCCCAGACCCCTCGGTAACCACGAGCAGTACTTC
TRBJ2-7	TRBV6-1	many	TRBD1	CASSSPGQGLHEQYF	TGTGCCAGCAGTTCACCCGGACAGGGTCTCCACGAGCAGTACTTC
TRBJ1-2	TRBV6-5	few	TRBD1	CASSWTGQAGYTF	TGTGCCAGCAGTTGGACAGGGCAAGCTGGCTACACCTTC
TRBJ2-3	TRBV7-6	few	TRBD2	CASSLLLTSGDTQYF	TGTGCCAGCAGCCTTCTCCTGACTAGCGGAGATACGCAGTATTTT
TRBJ2-1	TRBV24-1	many	NA	CATSDSGRGYYNEQFF	TGTGCCACCAGTGACTCCGGCAGGGGTTACTACAATGAGCAGTTCTTC
TRBJ1-5	TRBV15	NA	NA	CATSRAGTTDQPQHF	TGTGCCACCAGCAGAGCAGGCACAACGGACCAGCCCCAGCATTTT
TRBJ2-3	TRBV5-6	many	NA	CASSLKELDTQYF	TGTGCCAGCAGCCTCAAGGAGTTAGATACGCAGTATTTT
TRBJ1-4	TRBV2	NA	TRBD1	CASSVTGQGTDGEKLFF	TGTGCCAGCAGTGTAACGGGACAGGGAACGGATGGAGAAAAACTGTTTTTT
TRBJ2-7	TRBV12-3/TRBV12-4	many	TRBD2	CASSDLRLAGFRQYF	TGTGCCAGCAGTGACCTAAGACTAGCGGGGTTTAGGCAGTACTTC
TRBJ2-6	TRBV10-1	NA	NA	CAKLLPPGHPSGANVLTF	TGCGCCAAATTATTACCGCCGGGACACCCGTCTGGGGCCAACGTCCTGACTTTC
TRBJ2-5	TRBV12-3/TRBV12-4	NA	NA	CASSLGGAGRGETQYF	TGTGCCAGCAGCTTAGGGGGAGCGGGAAGAGGAGAGACCCAGTACTTC
TRBJ2-1	TRBV24-1	many	TRBD2	CATRGGTSFFNEQFF	TGTGCCACCCGAGGGGGGACTAGCTTCTTCAATGAGCAGTTCTTC
TRBJ2-5	TRBV4-2	many	NA	CASRSFAVEETQYF	TGTGCCAGCAGGTCGTTCGCGGTCGAAGAGACCCAGTACTTC
TRBJ2-7	TRBV7-9	many	NA	CASSGRDYEQYF	TGTGCCAGCAGCGGAAGGGACTACGAGCAGTACTTC
TRBJ2-1	TRBV7-8	many	NA	CASSFRGNEQFF	TGTGCCAGCAGCTTTAGGGGGAATGAGCAGTTCTTC
TRBJ1-2	TRBV20-1	many	NA	CSARALGKVGGYTF	TGCAGTGCTAGAGCTTTAGGAAAGGTTGGTGGCTACACCTTC
TRBJ2-3	TRBV7-3	NA	TRBD1	CASSPTGAVDTQYF	TGTGCCAGCAGCCCGACAGGGGCGGTAGATACGCAGTATTTT
TRBJ2-3	TRBV3-1	many	NA	CASSQKPRDTTDTQYF	TGTGCCAGCAGCCAAAAACCCCGGGACACGACAGATACGCAGTATTTT
TRBJ1-1	TRBV5-5	NA	NA	CASSLSTIEAFF	TGTGCCAGCAGCTTGTCCACAATAGAAGCTTTCTTT
TRBJ2-5	TRBV6-2/TRBV6-3	many	NA	CASTERLAKETQYF	TGTGCCAGCACCGAAAGGTTGGCCAAAGAGACCCAGTACTTC
TRBJ2-2	TRBV6-6	NA	TRBD1	CASRGDRAGELFF	TGTGCCAGCAGGGGGGACAGGGCCGGGGAGCTGTTTTTT
TRBJ1-5	TRBV30	many	TRBD1	CACSRTGLLDQPQHF	TGTGCCTGCTCCAGGACAGGGCTTTTGGATCAGCCCCAGCATTTT
TRBJ2-3	TRBV20-1	many	NA	CSASAGEGTDTQYF	TGCAGTGCTAGTGCCGGTGAAGGCACAGATACGCAGTATTTT
TRBJ2-5	TRBV29-1	NA	NA	CSGRETQYF	TGCAGCGGGAGGGAGACCCAGTACTTC
TRBJ2-7	TRBV6-2/TRBV6-3	many	NA	CASSFRPFYEQYF	TGTGCCAGCAGTTTTAGACCCTTCTACGAGCAGTACTTC
TRBJ1-1	TRBV7-6	few	NA	CASSSDRLNTEAFF	TGTGCCAGCAGCTCGGACAGATTGAACACTGAAGCTTTCTTT
TRBJ2-3	TRBV19	many	NA	CASRGVWGRTSTDTQYF	TGTGCCAGTAGAGGTGTGTGGGGACGGACTAGCACAGATACGCAGTATTTT
TRBJ1-2	TRBV20-1	NA	NA	CSARRGFDGYIF	TGCAGTGCCAGGCGGGGGTTCGATGGCTACATCTTC
TRBJ2-5	TRBV7-2	many	NA	CASSLGTEETQYF	TGTGCCAGCAGCTTAGGCACCGAAGAGACCCAGTACTTC